The clone carrying this TCR beta chain was observed a single time. Original analysis: From reference gene primer amplification, estimates of nucleated cell counts were derived. Measured with immunoSEQ multiplex PCR; TCRdb has only the in-frame clones, and not every one. V, J and clone size are taken as reported in that table, and D and trimming were inferred from the DNA itself. The sample carries about 250,000 clones, roughly 80% recorded once. These data are taken from a study of blood T cell repertoires in COVID-19. At the level of the study: Samples of COVID-19 (acute and convalescent) were obtained from the United States, Italy and Spain. Sources were T cells, B-cell-depleted T cells, or PBMCs; the material itself was cDNA or gDNA.

V was clipped by 4 bases and J by 7 bases, with 17 bases between them. There are 14 residues in the CDR3. The germline gives CDR1 SEHNR, CDR2 FQNEAQ (reference sequence). The sample consisted of peripheral blood. The gene calls are TRBV7-9 and TRBJ2-7; possible D gene TRBD2, 5 bases. This TCR was recovered from a woman of 80 years or more with acute or convalescent COVID-19. CDR3 DNA sequence: TGTGCCAGCAGCTATCCTGGGAGTCAGTCGGAGCAGTACTTC. Encoded protein: CASSYPGSQSEQYF. The variable domain in full, with the rest retrieved from reference TRBV7-9 and TRBJ2-7, is DTGVSQNPRHKITKRGQNVTFRCDPISEHNRLYWYRQTLGQGPEFLTYFQNEAQLEKSRLLSDRFSAERPKGSFSTLEIQRTEQGDSAMYLCASSYPGSQSEQYFGPGTRLTVT.